This T cell receptor (beta chain) was observed in a study of type 1 regulatory T cells. For the study at large: T-allo10 is a Tr1-enriched, alloantigen-specific CD4 T cell product made in vitro.

By proportion, this clonotype is medium-sized. Its matching antigen is unknown. Via MiXCR, TCRdb re-called the reads, giving one row per CDR3 protein. The table shows approximately 3,300 distinct CDR3 sequences, with 7% to 10% occurring only once. This sequence originates from a human donor in good health. Specimen: cultured T cells, either the whole culture or a sorted T cell fraction (not recorded which).

The CDR3 here is CASSLDGRRTYEQYF. In nucleotides, the CDR3 is TGCGCCAGCAGCTTGGACGGGAGGAGGACCTACGAGCAGTACTTC. The V call is TRBV5-1, the J call TRBJ2-7; 7 nucleotides match TRBD2. The CDR3 has 15 residues. Germline values: CDR1 SGHRS, CDR2 YFSETQ. The junction had 5 bases not matched to a gene; V was cut back by 0 bases and J by 2 bases. Complete variable domain (other parts from reference TRBV5-1 and TRBJ2-7): KAGVTQTPRYLIKTRGQQVTLSCSPISGHRSVSWYQQTPGQGLQFLFEYFSETQRNKGNFPGRFSGRQFSNSRSEMNVSTLELGDSALYLCASSLDGRRTYEQYFGPGTRLTVT.